One sample yielded the 32 T cell receptor beta chains listed below, sequenced in a study of CD8 T cells in ankylosing spondylitis. TCRdb fed the 5' RACE reads into MiXCR, producing one record per CDR3 protein. Of roughly 250,000 distinct CDR3 sequences listed, around 9.2% are singletons. The sample comprised blood, either unsorted or a sorted T cell fraction (not recorded which). Receptors originate from a male donor with ankylosing spondylitis or in good health (not recorded which).

The sample holds many counts of this clonotype. The gene calls are TRBV2 and TRBJ2-1; no clear D gene. CDR1 and CDR2 (germline): SNHLY, FYNNEI. V was cut by 6 bases and J by 4 bases, with 10 bases left in between. This CDR3 is built from 13 residues. The CDR3 sequence is CASSERYYNEQFF. The CDR3 nucleotides are TGTGCCAGCAGCGAACGCTATTACAATGAGCAGTTCTTC.

J is TRBJ2-2 and V is TRBV7-3; tentatively, D is TRBD2 (5 bases). This CDR3 contains 20 residues. Per the germline V gene, CDR1 is SGHTA and CDR2 is FQGTGA. V was shortened by 1 base and J by 6 bases, with 27 bases between the two germline ends. The CDR3 coding sequence is TGTGCCAGCAGCTTAAATCCCAACCACTTTGGCAGAAAGGAGGCCGGGGAGCTGTTTTTT. Translated: CASSLNPNHFGRKEAGELFF.

The chain uses TRBV3-1 and TRBJ2-2; no reliable D call. The V gene lost 0 bases and the J gene lost 10 bases, with 15 bases spanning the gap. There are 15 residues in the CDR3. CDR1 LGHDT and CDR2 YNNKEL come from the germline V gene (reference sequence). As DNA, the CDR3 is TGTGCCAGCAGCCAAGACCCCGCGAGGCCAGTGGAGCTGTTTTTT. This encodes CASSQDPARPVELFF.

This chain links TRBV20-1 with TRBJ2-7; D might be TRBD2 (7 bases). Per the germline V gene, CDR1 is DFQATT and CDR2 is SNEGSKA (reference sequence). The CDR3 is 13 amino acids. Trimming left V 8 bases short and J 5 bases short, with 19 bases between. As DNA, the CDR3 is TGCAGTATTATTCTCGGGGGGCCGAACGAGCAGTACTTC. Amino acids: CSIILGGPNEQYF.

This clonotype has a count of ten or more. For the CDR3, the DNA is TGTGCCAGCAGCCCCGACAGACAGAGGGGCTACACCTTC. This gives the protein CASSPDRQRGYTF. The V and J genes are TRBV7-2 and TRBJ1-2, with D maybe TRBD1 (5 bases). Trimming stripped 5 bases from V and 8 bases from J, with 15 bases between. From germline, CDR1 is SGHTA and CDR2 FQGNSA. This CDR3 spans 13 amino acids.

Ten or more counts support this clonotype. This chain uses TRBV10-3 with TRBJ1-3, with unresolved D. Trimming took 0 bases from V and 1 from J, leaving 7 bases between them. Germline V gene lookup returns CDR1 ENHRY and CDR2 SYGVKD. The CDR3 runs to 15 residues. The CDR3 DNA reads TGTGCCATCAGTGAGTCGTCCGGGTCTGGAAACACCATATATTTT. Translation gives CAISESSGSGNTIYF.

This clonotype was found many times. For the CDR3, the DNA is TGCAGCCCAGGAGCACTGACAGGGAACATAGTGGCTGAAGCTTTCTTT. This gives the protein CSPGALTGNIVAEAFF. The V and J genes are TRBV29-1 and TRBJ1-1; 7 bases match TRBD1. From germline, CDR1 is SQVTM and CDR2 ANQGSEA. The CDR3 runs 16 residues. Germline trimming cut 8 bases from V and 6 bases from J; bases unmatched to any gene: 21.

This clonotype was seen at least ten times. J is TRBJ2-7 and V is TRBV7-8; D is perhaps TRBD2 (6 bases). This CDR3 region has 13 residues. V lost 3 bases, J lost 5 bases, and 11 bases lay in between. The germline V gene has CDR1 SGHVS and CDR2 FQNEAQ. Written as DNA, the CDR3 is TGTGCCAGCAGCTTTCTATCGGGGGACGAGCAGTACTTC. Its translation is CASSFLSGDEQYF.

In its sample, this clonotype was seen many times. This chain connects TRBV4-2 to TRBJ1-2; no definite D call. Germline V gene data show CDR1 as LGHNA and CDR2 as YNFKEQ. There are 13 residues in the CDR3. V was trimmed by 0 bases and J by 4 bases, leaving 6 bases between them. CDR3 amino acids: CASSQDGSYGYTF. The CDR3 nucleotides read TGTGCCAGCAGCCAAGACGGATCCTATGGCTACACCTTC.

In its sample, this clonotype was seen many times. The chain is built from TRBV5-1 and TRBJ2-4, with D possibly TRBD2 on 6 matching bases. The CDR3 totals 16 residues. CDR1 is SGHRS and CDR2 is YFSETQ in the germline V gene. V was shortened by 0 bases and J by 0 bases, with 10 bases between the two germline ends. CDR3 region: CASSLDLGLAKNIQYF. CDR3 in DNA: TGCGCCAGCAGCTTGGACCTGGGACTAGCCAAAAACATTCAGTACTTC.

This clonotype has at least ten counts. The V and J genes are TRBV5-1 and TRBJ1-1; D not resolved. Between the trimmed V and J ends, which lost 3 bases and 1 base, there was a span of 13 bases. Germline lookup yields CDR1 SGHRS and CDR2 YFSETQ. The length of the CDR3 is 15 residues. The CDR3 DNA is TGCGCCAGCAGCTACGACGGGAGAGGGAACACTGAAGCTTTCTTT. Its protein is CASSYDGRGNTEAFF.

In this sample, this clonotype turned up many times. The genes are TRBV5-1 and TRBJ2-7; TRBD1 agrees at 8 bases. V lost 0 bases to trimming and J lost 2 bases; unmatched junction nucleotides: 4. The CDR3 runs to 15 residues. The germline gives CDR1 SGHRS, CDR2 YFSETQ. CDR3 DNA: TGCGCCAGCAGCTTGGAACCAGGGGGCCCCTACGAGCAGTACTTC. It specifies CASSLEPGGPYEQYF. Full variable domain (remainder filled in from reference TRBV5-1 and TRBJ2-7): KAGVTQTPRYLIKTRGQQVTLSCSPISGHRSVSWYQQTPGQGLQFLFEYFSETQRNKGNFPGRFSGRQFSNSRSEMNVSTLELGDSALYLCASSLEPGGPYEQYFGPGTRLTVT.

This clonotype was picked up a small number of times. V and J are TRBV7-2 and TRBJ2-7, with D possibly matching TRBD2 (5 bases). The V gene's germline CDR1 is SGHTA and CDR2 FQGNSA. This CDR3 comprises 16 residues. With 1 base removed from V and 0 bases from J, the gap between germline ends came to 13 bases. CDR3 nucleotides: TGTGCCAGCAGCTTAGGCGGGCGGACCAGCTCCTACGAGCAGTACTTC. Translated: CASSLGGRTSSYEQYF.

This clonotype was found many times. This sequence joins TRBV27 and TRBJ2-1; D gene uncertain. The CDR3 length is 17 residues. In germline, CDR1 is MNHEY, CDR2 SMNVEV (reference sequence). Trimming cost V 0 bases and J 0 bases, with 12 bases left between them. CDR3 coding DNA: TGTGCCAGCAGTTTATCGAGGCAGCCTAGCTCCTACAATGAGCAGTTCTTC. It codes for CASSLSRQPSSYNEQFF.

In this sample, this clonotype turned up many times. V and J are TRBV6-5 and TRBJ1-2; D gene ambiguous. V was clipped by 2 bases and J by 3 bases, with 16 bases between them. The CDR3 has 16 amino acids. CDR1 is MNHEY, CDR2 SVGAGI, per germline. The CDR3 sequence: CASSYHTRPNYYGYTF. DNA for the CDR3: TGTGCCAGCAGTTACCATACCCGACCAAATTACTATGGCTACACCTTC.

The chain has TRBV5-6 and TRBJ1-2; the D gene is possibly TRBD1 (5 bases). Deletions cut 2 bases from V and 8 bases from J, with 13 bases between. The CDR3 is made up of 13 amino acids. CDR1 is SGHDT, CDR2 YYEEEE, per germline. The CDR3 sequence is CASSLSAGQGYTF. CDR3 DNA: TGTGCCAGCAGCTTATCGGCAGGGCAGGGCTACACCTTC. Full variable domain (rest looked up from reference TRBV5-6 and TRBJ1-2): DAGVTQSPTHLIKTRGQQVTLRCSPKSGHDTVSWYQQALGQGPQFIFQYYEEEERQRGNFPDRFSGHQFPNYSSELNVNALLLGDSALYLCASSLSAGQGYTFGSGTRLTVV.

This clonotype occurred many times. The chain combines TRBV6-2 or TRBV6-3 with TRBJ2-2; 9 bases are shared with TRBD1. The CDR3 is 17 amino acids. CDR1 and CDR2 from the germline V gene are MNHEY and SVGEGT. Unmatched junction bases numbered 11, after V lost 5 bases and J lost 4 bases. This chain's CDR3 is CASSLPGTGFGTGELFF. DNA of the CDR3: TGTGCCAGCAGTCTTCCCGGGACAGGGTTTGGCACCGGGGAGCTGTTTTTT.

This clonotype was counted ten times or more. The J gene is TRBJ2-2, the V gene TRBV9, with a tentative D call TRBD2 (6 bases). The V and J ends lost 3 bases and 3 bases respectively, with 18 bases between them. The CDR3 has 17 residues. Germline V CDR1 and CDR2: SGDLS, YYNGEE. The CDR3 DNA follows: TGTGCCAGCAGCGAGGGACTGGCTGAGAAAGACACCGGGGAGCTGTTTTTT. This translates into CASSEGLAEKDTGELFF.

Ten or more counts support this clonotype. The CDR3 DNA reads as TGTGCCAGCGCTTGGGGGGGGGCAGAGACCCAGTACTTC. The encoded protein is CASAWGGAETQYF. The chain uses TRBV12-3 or TRBV12-4 and TRBJ2-5; D may be TRBD2 (7 bases). Deletions cut 8 bases from V and 4 bases from J, with 14 bases between. The CDR3 covers 13 residues.

This clonotype has ten or more counts. This chain joins TRBV7-9 and TRBJ2-1; either TRBD1 or TRBD2 may fit D (5 bases each). There are 16 residues in the CDR3. CDR1 and CDR2 from the germline V gene are SEHNR and FQNEAQ (reference sequence). The V gene lost 4 bases and the J gene lost 0 bases, with 13 bases spanning the gap. CDR3 protein: CASSSWDGISYNEQFF. The CDR3 DNA follows: TGTGCCAGCAGCTCGTGGGACGGGATCTCCTACAATGAGCAGTTCTTC.

In nucleotides, the CDR3 is TGTGCCAGCAGCTTAAGGTGGCGCGAGGGAGGCTACACCTTC. It translates to CASSLRWREGGYTF. The gene calls are TRBV7-2 and TRBJ1-2; D not certain. The CDR3 consists of 14 residues. Germline lookup yields CDR1 SGHTA and CDR2 FQGNSA. The V and J ends lost 2 bases and 8 bases respectively, with 15 bases between them.

This clonotype was recorded at least ten times. The gene calls are TRBV9 and TRBJ2-2; 7 nucleotides line up with TRBD2. Germline CDR1 and CDR2: SGDLS and YYNGEE. V lost 0 bases to trimming and J lost 6 bases; unmatched junction nucleotides: 5. This CDR3 region has 15 residues. CDR3 amino acids: CASSVVAGDAGELFF. The CDR3 nucleotides are TGTGCCAGCAGCGTAGTTGCGGGAGATGCCGGGGAGCTGTTTTTT.

V is TRBV18 and J is TRBJ2-2; a possible D gene is TRBD1 (5 bases). Trimming removed 4 bases from V and 1 base from J, with 13 bases in between. The CDR3 contains 16 residues. Germline CDR1 is KGHSH and CDR2 is LQKENI. DNA of the CDR3: TGTGCCAGCTCACTTGAGACAGCCTTGAACACCGGGGAGCTGTTTTTT. Amino acid sequence: CASSLETALNTGELFF.

This clonotype was found many times. The chain has TRBV15 and TRBJ1-3; possible D gene TRBD1, 5 bases. V gave up 0 bases and J gave up 4 bases, with 13 bases separating them. This CDR3 region has 16 residues. Looked up from germline, CDR1 is LNHNV and CDR2 is YYDKDF (reference sequence). In DNA form, the CDR3 reads TGTGCCACCAGCAGAGATACCTGGGGCCGAGGAAACACCATATATTTT. Its protein is CATSRDTWGRGNTIYF.

This clonotype was detected many times. The rearrangement joins TRBV7-9 to TRBJ1-4; 9 positions agree with TRBD1. J lost 8 bases, V lost 4 bases, and 5 bases had no gene match. CDR1 SEHNR and CDR2 FQNEAQ come from the germline V gene (reference sequence). The CDR3 has 14 residues. The CDR3 is CASSSPGQGEKLFF. The CDR3 coding sequence is TGTGCCAGCAGCTCGCCTGGACAGGGGGAAAAACTGTTTTTT.

This clonotype was seen repeatedly, ten times or more. The chain uses TRBV4-3 and TRBJ1-6, with TRBD1 as a possible D gene (6 bases). Germline CDR1 LGHNA, CDR2 YSLEER. Trimming removed 3 bases at V and 0 bases at J, with 15 bases between. The CDR3 is 18 amino acids. As DNA, the CDR3 is TGCGCCAGCAGCCAGGCTGGACAGAGGAGCTCCTATAATTCACCCCTCCACTTT. As protein: CASSQAGQRSSYNSPLHF.

Ten or more counts support this clonotype. This chain connects TRBV7-2 to TRBJ2-1; no clear D gene. Trimming stripped 5 bases from V and 12 bases from J, with 14 bases between. The CDR3 runs 12 residues. In germline, CDR1 is SGHTA, CDR2 FQGNSA. DNA for the CDR3: TGTGCCAGCAGCCCGGACCTGCTTGGGCAGTTCTTC. Amino acids: CASSPDLLGQFF. Supplemented by reference TRBV7-2 and TRBJ2-1, the full variable domain reads GAGVSQSPSNKVTEKGKDVELRCDPISGHTALYWYRQSLGQGLEFLIYFQGNSAPDKSGLPSDRFSAERTGGSVSTLTIQRTQQEDSAVYLCASSPDLLGQFFGPGTRLTVL.

This clonotype occurred many times. The gene calls are TRBV6-1 and TRBJ1-2; TRBD1 matches 8 bases. The CDR3 runs 12 residues. J was trimmed by 4 bases and V by 8 bases; bases with no gene match: 3. Germline CDR1 and CDR2: MNHNS and SASEGT. CDR3 loop: CASRTGTYGYTF. CDR3 DNA sequence: TGTGCCAGCCGGACAGGGACCTATGGCTACACCTTC.

The chain uses TRBV30 and TRBJ1-2; D not certain. V lost 4 bases and J lost 3, with 3 bases in between. Germline lookup yields CDR1 GTSNPN and CDR2 SVGIG (reference sequence). This CDR3 spans 10 amino acids. The CDR3 is CAWKDYGYTF. CDR3 nucleotides: TGTGCCTGGAAGGACTATGGCTACACCTTC.

V gene TRBV5-1 combines with J gene TRBJ1-6, with a weak D call TRBD1 (6 bases). V lost 0 bases to trimming and J lost 3 bases, with 10 bases between them. CDR3 size: 16 residues. Germline V gene sequence: CDR1 SGHRS, CDR2 YFSETQ. In nucleotides, the CDR3 is TGCGCCAGCAGCTTGGGCCAGGGGAACTATAATTCACCCCTCCACTTT. Translating it yields CASSLGQGNYNSPLHF.

Only a few counts were recorded for this clonotype. The rearrangement joins TRBV4-3 to TRBJ1-6; D not resolved. The CDR3 is 15 residues long. V lost 0 bases and J 6 bases, leaving 9 bases between the germline ends. The germline CDR1 and CDR2 sequences are LGHNA and YSLEER. CDR3 amino acids: CASSQDLGLNSPLHF. CDR3 sequence (DNA): TGCGCCAGCAGCCAAGATTTAGGACTTAATTCACCCCTCCACTTT.

This clonotype has a count of ten or more. The chain carries TRBV7-2 and TRBJ1-5; 8 nucleotides align to TRBD1. The V gene's germline CDR1 is SGHTA and CDR2 FQGNSA. CDR3 length equals 15 residues. The V gene end was trimmed by 1 base and the J gene end by 4 bases; junction bases not matched to a gene: 3. The CDR3 DNA is TGTGCCAGCAGCTTAGACAGGGGGAGAAATCAGCCCCAGCATTTT. Amino acids: CASSLDRGRNQPQHF.